This TCR beta chain was recovered during a study of T-cell reconstitution after alpha-beta-depleted transplantation in children. The CDR3 consists of 17 residues. Germline V gene sequence: CDR1 SQVTM, CDR2 ANQGSEA. The junction had 11 bases not matched to a gene; V was cut back by 6 bases and J by 0 bases. Regarding the study as a whole: Reported findings indicate that, about two months after transplant, alpha-beta T cells came from several hundred expanded clones, which were derived from non-depleted graft cells.

As it was prepared, the TCRbeta library received unique molecular identifiers. TCRdb used MiXCR to reprocess the PCR reads, holding one entry per CDR3 protein. The sample lists about 420,000 distinct CDR3 sequences; around 15% were seen once. With regard to this clonotype: What it binds is not known.

The source of this sequence is a boy in the first two years of life who had a stem cell transplant for Wiskott-Aldrich syndrome, so the T cells may come from the graft donor. The V and J genes are TRBV29-1 and TRBJ2-7; 13 bases agree with TRBD2. The input for sequencing was PBMCs, mostly from graft donor cells, taken 360 days after TCRalphabeta/CD19-depleted stem cell transplant. Here the CDR3 DNA reads TGCAGCGTGGCCCGCCACCGGACTAGCGGGAGCTCCTACGAGCAGTACTTC. Translated: CSVARHRTSGSSYEQYF.